These 30 T cell receptor beta chains were sequenced from one sample in a study of immune evolution from preneoplasia to lung adenocarcinoma. TCRdb keeps only in-frame clones here, not all; method: immunoSEQ multiplex PCR. The sample contains around 40,000 clones, roughly 80% of which appear only once. The specimen was FFPE invasive lung adenocarcinoma tissue. The receptor set was obtained from a person in their sixties or seventies with lung adenocarcinoma.

V gene TRBV7-6 combines with J gene TRBJ2-1, with 11 bases that match TRBD1. After removal of 1 base from V and 8 bases from J, the junction contained 7 bases not matched to a gene. Germline lookup yields CDR1 SGHVS and CDR2 FNYEAQ. The CDR3 sequence is 16 residues long. For the CDR3, the DNA is TGTGCCAGCAGCTTAGGGACAGGGGGCAGTAGCGATGAGCAGTTCTTC. It yields the protein CASSLGTGGSSDEQFF.

The chain uses TRBV7-2 and TRBJ2-7; D tentatively fits TRBD1 or TRBD2 (5 bases each). This CDR3 region has 14 residues. From germline, CDR1 is SGHTA and CDR2 FQGNSA. V lost 5 bases and J lost 3, with 14 bases in between. CDR3 residues: CASSPGRKHYEQYF. CDR3 DNA sequence: TGTGCCAGCAGCCCGGGACGGAAACACTACGAGCAGTACTTC.

This chain joins TRBV4-1 and TRBJ2-7; 9 bases map to TRBD1. The CDR3 contains 15 residues. V was pared by 0 bases and J by 3 bases, with 3 bases of the junction left unmatched. Germline V CDR1 and CDR2: MGHRA, YSYEKL. The CDR3 nucleotides read TGCGCCAGCAGCCAAGAATCGGGACAGGGCTACGAGCAGTACTTC. It is translated as CASSQESGQGYEQYF.

This clone is a singleton in its sample. V gene TRBV28 combines with J gene TRBJ2-5, with TRBD2 matching over 8 bases. V was pared by 2 bases and J by 4 bases, with 15 bases of the junction left unmatched. CDR3 length: 18 amino acids. Germline-derived CDR1 and CDR2 are MDHEN and SYDVKM. The CDR3 DNA sequence: TGTGCCAGCAGTTTACCCCTCAGGAAGCGGGAGACGCGAGAGACCCAGTACTTC. Its translation: CASSLPLRKRETRETQYF.

This sequence joins TRBV28 and TRBJ2-7, with D hard to call. The CDR3 is made up of 13 amino acids. Germline V gene data show CDR1 as MDHEN and CDR2 as SYDVKM. Trimming took off 3 bases at V and 0 bases at J, with 6 bases between the two ends. CDR3 DNA sequence: TGTGCCAGCAGTTTGGGCAACTCCTACGAGCAGTACTTC. Translation gives CASSLGNSYEQYF.

This chain connects TRBV7-8 to TRBJ2-6; the D is unclear. Trimming took 5 bases from V and 0 from J, leaving 14 bases between them. CDR1 is SGHVS, CDR2 FQNEAQ, per germline. The CDR3 is made up of 17 amino acids. CDR3 residues: CASSPSTWTSGANVLTF. DNA of the CDR3: TGTGCCAGCAGCCCCTCGACCTGGACCTCTGGGGCCAACGTCCTGACTTTC. Looking up the rest from reference TRBV7-8 and TRBJ2-6 gives the full variable domain: GAGVSQSPRYKVAKRGQDVALRCDPISGHVSLFWYQQALGQGPEFLTYFQNEAQLDKSGLPSDRFFAERPEGSVSTLKIQRTQQEDSAVYLCASSPSTWTSGANVLTFGAGSRLTVL.

The chain couples TRBV4-1 to TRBJ2-7, with TRBD1 as a possible D gene (7 bases). CDR1 and CDR2 from the germline V gene are MGHRA and YSYEKL. V was shortened by 0 bases and J by 0 bases, with 9 bases between the two germline ends. The CDR3 spans 15 residues. In nucleotides, the CDR3 is TGCGCCAGCAGCCAAGAGGAGGGGGCCTCCTACGAGCAGTACTTC. Protein sequence: CASSQEEGASYEQYF.

This clone was seen only once. The gene calls are TRBV7-7 and TRBJ2-2; unclear D gene. The CDR3 covers 13 residues. V lost 5 bases and J lost 1, with 5 bases in between. Germline V gene sequence: CDR1 SSHAT, CDR2 FNYEAQ (reference sequence). The CDR3 DNA reads TGTGCCAGCAGCGCAGGGAACACCGGGGAGCTGTTTTTT. Translated: CASSAGNTGELFF.

J is TRBJ2-7 and V is TRBV6-5, with TRBD1 matching 12 bases. With V trimmed by 0 bases and J by 6 bases, 6 bases remained unmatched. This CDR3 contains 16 residues. Germline CDR1 is MNHEY and CDR2 is SVGAGI. The CDR3, as DNA: TGTGCCAGCAGTTACTCGACCGGGACAGGGGGCCTCGAGCAGTACTTC. It encodes CASSYSTGTGGLEQYF.

The chain recombines TRBV6-5 with TRBJ2-1; maybe TRBD1 (7 bases). V was shortened by 2 bases and J by 8 bases, with 13 bases between the two germline ends. The V gene's germline CDR1 is MNHEY and CDR2 SVGAGI. The CDR3 runs 14 residues. CDR3: CASSYIQGGYEQFF. The CDR3 DNA is TGTGCCAGCAGTTACATCCAGGGGGGATATGAGCAGTTCTTC.

This clone has ten or more counts. V gene TRBV6-1 combines with J gene TRBJ1-2; TRBD1 is a possible D gene (5 bases). V was clipped by 4 bases and J by 6 bases, with 21 bases between them. There are 16 residues in the CDR3. The germline V gene encodes CDR1 MNHNS and CDR2 SASEGT. CDR3 DNA sequence: TGTGCCAGCAGTGTGTGGCAGGGTCAAAATGGGAATGGCTACACCTTC. Translated, it gives CASSVWQGQNGNGYTF.

This chain joins TRBV2 and TRBJ1-2; 8 bases are shared with TRBD1. The CDR3 consists of 13 residues. Unmatched junction bases numbered 2, after V lost 1 base and J lost 7 bases. Germline V lookup: CDR1 SNHLY, CDR2 FYNNEI. Written as DNA, the CDR3 is TGTGCCAGCAGTGAAGAGACAGGGGTTGGCTACACCTTC. Residues: CASSEETGVGYTF. The entire variable domain, with the rest obtained from reference TRBV2 and TRBJ1-2, is as follows: EPEVTQTPSHQVTQMGQEVILRCVPISNHLYFYWYRQILGQKVEFLVSFYNNEISEKSEIFDDQFSVERPDGSNFTLKIRSTKLEDSAMYFCASSEETGVGYTFGSGTRLTVV.

This clone was picked up one time. The V call is TRBV15, the J call TRBJ2-5, with D maybe TRBD2 (7 bases). Germline loops: CDR1 LNHNV, CDR2 YYDKDF (reference sequence). Trimming took 8 bases from V and 9 from J, leaving 22 bases between them. This CDR3 contains 14 residues. In nucleotides, the CDR3 is TGTGCCACCCGGGGAGGGGGATCCTTGGGGGCCCAGTACTTC. The encoded protein is CATRGGGSLGAQYF.

This chain links TRBV7-3 with TRBJ1-1; D might be TRBD1 (5 bases). Deletions cut 5 bases from V and 3 bases from J, with 10 bases between. The CDR3 has 13 residues. In germline, CDR1 is SGHTA, CDR2 FQGTGA. CDR3: CASSSQGDTEAFF. CDR3 nucleotide sequence: TGTGCCAGCAGCAGCCAAGGGGACACTGAAGCTTTCTTT.

V is TRBV7-2 and J is TRBJ1-2; the match to TRBD1 covers 9 bases. The CDR3 totals 14 residues. Germline trimming cut 5 bases from V and 5 bases from J; bases unmatched to any gene: 6. Germline-derived CDR1 and CDR2 are SGHTA and FQGNSA. The CDR3 nucleotides are TGTGCCAGCAGCATACAGGGGGCTGGGTATGGCTACACCTTC. Translating gives CASSIQGAGYGYTF.

The chain uses TRBV19 and TRBJ1-5; D remains ambiguous. The germline V gene has CDR1 LNHDA and CDR2 SQIVND (reference sequence). Trimming stripped 5 bases from V and 0 bases from J, with 11 bases between. The CDR3 is 15 residues long. As DNA, the CDR3 is TGTGCCAGTAGTCGAGAGCTCTATAGCAATCAGCCCCAGCATTTT. It yields the protein CASSRELYSNQPQHF.

V gene TRBV6-1 combines with J gene TRBJ2-2; D remains ambiguous. V shed 7 bases and J shed 6 bases, with 9 bases lying between them. This CDR3 has 12 residues. Germline V gene lookup returns CDR1 MNHNS and CDR2 SASEGT. The chain's CDR3 is CASTRVAGELFF. The CDR3 DNA reads as TGTGCCAGCACCCGGGTTGCCGGGGAGCTGTTTTTT.

Regarding this clone: This clone may be a read error of a much larger clone one base away. CDR3 protein: CASSQDPPQENTEAFF. The CDR3 nucleotides are TGCGCCAGCAGCCAAGACCCCCCACAGGAGAACACTGAAGCTTTCTTT. The chain combines TRBV4-3 with TRBJ1-1; possible D gene TRBD1, 5 bases. CDR1 and CDR2 from the germline V gene are LGHNA and YSLEER. The CDR3 sequence is 16 residues long. V lost 0 bases to trimming and J lost 1 base, with 12 bases between them.

There are a few counts of this clone. The V call is TRBV7-2, the J call TRBJ2-5; no definite D call. The germline V and J ends were trimmed by 1 base and 4 bases, with 10 bases remaining between them. This CDR3 comprises 14 residues. Germline lookup yields CDR1 SGHTA and CDR2 FQGNSA. CDR3 protein: CASSLDGSRETQYF. The CDR3 DNA reads as TGTGCCAGCAGCTTAGACGGTAGCCGAGAGACCCAGTACTTC.

This clone was picked up a small number of times. This chain links TRBV5-4 with TRBJ2-7; D tentatively fits TRBD1 or TRBD2 (5 bases each). Germline V gene lookup returns CDR1 SGHNT and CDR2 YYREEE (reference sequence). There are 13 residues in the CDR3. V was shortened by 5 bases and J by 3 bases, with 12 bases between the two germline ends. The CDR3 nucleotides read TGTGCCAGCAGTATGGGACGGAACTACGAGCAGTACTTC. It translates to CASSMGRNYEQYF. Full variable domain (outside the CDR3, taken from reference TRBV5-4 and TRBJ2-7): ETGVTQSPTHLIKTRGQQVTLRCSSQSGHNTVSWYQQALGQGPQFIFQYYREEENGRGNFPPRFSGLQFPNYSSELNVNALELDDSALYLCASSMGRNYEQYFGPGTRLTVT.

This clone turned up a few times. This chain links TRBV29-1 with TRBJ2-3; TRBD2 is a possible D gene (5 bases). V shed 5 bases and J shed 2 bases, with 11 bases lying between them. From germline, CDR1 is SQVTM and CDR2 ANQGSEA. This CDR3 has 13 amino acids. This CDR3 reads CSVISGFTDTQYF. The CDR3 DNA reads TGCAGCGTTATTTCGGGGTTCACAGATACGCAGTATTTT.

This clone was recorded only once. Here the CDR3 DNA reads TGTGCCAGCAGCCCCCGACAGCCCAACTTTGGAATTCAGTACTTC. Translating gives CASSPRQPNFGIQYF. The chain carries TRBV14 and TRBJ2-4; tentatively, D is TRBD1 (5 bases). The CDR3 is made up of 15 amino acids. V was shortened by 4 bases and J by 10 bases, with 20 bases between the two germline ends. The germline gives CDR1 SGHDN, CDR2 FVKESK.

The gene calls are TRBV7-2 and TRBJ2-3, with D possibly matching TRBD2 (6 bases). The CDR3 length is 18 residues. Trimming shortened V by 5 bases and J by 1 base, and 22 bases separated the two germline ends. Germline values: CDR1 SGHTA, CDR2 FQGNSA. The CDR3 nucleotides read TGTGCCAGCAGCCCCTTGGGTCCTAGCGCACTAGGCACAGATACGCAGTATTTT. Protein product: CASSPLGPSALGTDTQYF. Looking up the rest from reference TRBV7-2 and TRBJ2-3 gives the full variable domain: GAGVSQSPSNKVTEKGKDVELRCDPISGHTALYWYRQSLGQGLEFLIYFQGNSAPDKSGLPSDRFSAERTGGSVSTLTIQRTQQEDSAVYLCASSPLGPSALGTDTQYFGPGTRLTVL.

The rearrangement joins TRBV2 to TRBJ1-5; D not certain. This CDR3 comprises 15 residues. Trimming pared 4 bases from V and 3 bases from J, leaving 13 bases between. In germline, CDR1 is SNHLY, CDR2 FYNNEI. The CDR3 sequence: CASSGSAVNNQPQHF. The CDR3 DNA sequence: TGTGCCAGCAGTGGGTCGGCAGTGAACAATCAGCCCCAGCATTTT.

The chain uses TRBV10-3 and TRBJ2-1, with a tentative D call TRBD2 (5 bases). Germline CDR1 reads ENHRY; CDR2 reads SYGVKD. This CDR3 is built from 16 residues. V was clipped by 2 bases and J by 9 bases, with 20 bases between them. The CDR3 coding sequence is TGTGCCATCAGTGAGGTAGCGCGAACGGCTTCTAGTGAGCAGTTCTTC. Translated: CAISEVARTASSEQFF.

This rearrangement joins TRBV10-3 to TRBJ2-5; D gene ambiguous. CDR1 and CDR2 (germline): ENHRY, SYGVKD. The CDR3 runs to 12 residues. The V end was cut by 5 bases, the J end by 3 bases, with 7 bases between. For the CDR3, the DNA is TGTGCCATCAGTCCGGATGAAGAGACCCAGTACTTC. This sequence encodes CAISPDEETQYF.

For this clone: Other DNA sequences within the sample encode an identical CDR3. This chain links TRBV18 with TRBJ2-1, with 10 bases identical to TRBD2. The CDR3 length is 15 residues. Losses at the gene ends were 1 base for V and 5 bases for J; bases not matched to a gene: 2. Germline values: CDR1 KGHSH, CDR2 LQKENI. CDR3 sequence reads: CASSPRLAGDNEQFF. In nucleotides, the CDR3 is TGTGCCAGCTCACCACGGCTAGCGGGAGACAATGAGCAGTTCTTC. Combining the CDR3 with reference TRBV18 and TRBJ2-1 gives the whole variable domain NAGVMQNPRHLVRRRGQEARLRCSPMKGHSHVYWYRQLPEEGLKFMVYLQKENIIDESGMPKERFSAEFPKEGPSILRIQQVVRGDSAAYFCASSPRLAGDNEQFFGPGTRLTVL.

This clone showed up just a few times. The V and J genes are TRBV28 and TRBJ2-2; TRBD2 matches 7 bases. This CDR3 is built from 13 residues. Germline CDR1 reads MDHEN; CDR2 reads SYDVKM. V was pared by 3 bases and J by 6 bases, with 1 base of the junction left unmatched. This chain's CDR3 is CASSFGGAGELFF. In nucleotides, the CDR3 is TGTGCCAGCAGTTTTGGGGGGGCCGGGGAGCTGTTTTTT.

The V call is TRBV5-1, the J call TRBJ2-1; possible D gene TRBD2, 5 bases. This CDR3 is 13 amino acids long. CDR1 is SGHRS and CDR2 is YFSETQ in the germline V gene. V shed 5 bases and J shed 15 bases, with 21 bases lying between them. Here the CDR3 reads CASRLNVGGPGFF. CDR3 in DNA: TGCGCCAGCAGGCTGAATGTTGGAGGTCCGGGGTTCTTC.

The CDR3 sequence: CASSRTGGWQPQHF. In DNA, the CDR3 is TGTGCCAGCAGCCGGACAGGGGGCTGGCAGCCCCAGCATTTT. The gene calls are TRBV28 and TRBJ1-5; 11 nucleotides agree with TRBD1. Per germline, CDR1 MDHEN and CDR2 SYDVKM. The CDR3 spans 14 residues. The trim removed 6 bases at V and 7 bases at J, leaving 5 bases unmatched.